The rows below give T cell receptor beta chains drawn from one sample of a study of Ad26.COV2.S vaccination and SARS-CoV-2 variants. Here immunoSEQ multiplex PCR was the method, and the copy in TCRdb shows in-frame clones only, minus some. This table has 250,000 or so clones, 87% appearing once. The source was peripheral blood, collected in a trial of Ad26.COV2.S vaccine versus placebo. The receptors were gathered from a person between 18 and 59 years old who received the Ad26.COV2.S COVID-19 vaccine or a placebo. Each CDR3 is given with its conserved first and last residue. Each record gives: D gene, clone size, J gene, V gene, CDR3 protein, CDR3 DNA. D genes are given only for firm matches. Clone size appears in some rows only: once, few, many, or a class for an expanded clone.

d_call: TRBD1
clone_size: -
j_call: TRBJ2-7
v_call: TRBV7-2
cdr3_aa: CASSSTGQGYEQYF
cdr3_nt: TGTGCCAGCAGCTCGACGGGACAGGGCTACGAGCAGTACTTC

d_call: -
clone_size: -
j_call: TRBJ2-1
v_call: TRBV7-3
cdr3_aa: CASSLERNPYNEQFF
cdr3_nt: TGTGCCAGCAGCTTAGAACGGAATCCCTACAATGAGCAGTTCTTC

d_call: -
clone_size: -
j_call: TRBJ2-1
v_call: TRBV5-1
cdr3_aa: CASSLGGGAPGNEQFF
cdr3_nt: TGCGCCAGCAGCTTGGGTGGGGGTGCCCCGGGGAATGAGCAGTTCTTC

d_call: TRBD2
clone_size: once
j_call: TRBJ2-3
v_call: TRBV4-2
cdr3_aa: CASSQGGTSCTDTQYF
cdr3_nt: TGTGCCAGCAGCCAAGGGGGGACTAGCTGTACAGATACGCAGTATTTT

d_call: -
clone_size: -
j_call: TRBJ1-2
v_call: TRBV27
cdr3_aa: CASSFSKANYGYTF
cdr3_nt: TGTGCCAGCAGTTTCAGCAAAGCTAACTATGGCTACACCTTC

d_call: -
clone_size: -
j_call: TRBJ2-4
v_call: TRBV4-3
cdr3_aa: CASSQDGENIQYF
cdr3_nt: TGCGCCAGCAGCCAAGATGGCGAAAACATTCAGTACTTC

d_call: TRBD1
clone_size: once
j_call: TRBJ1-2
v_call: TRBV6-2/TRBV6-3
cdr3_aa: CASSYPRTGAGYGYTF
cdr3_nt: TGTGCCAGCAGTTACCCACGGACAGGGGCTGGCTATGGCTACACCTTC

d_call: -
clone_size: -
j_call: TRBJ2-1
v_call: TRBV11-1
cdr3_aa: CASGGPTINEQFF
cdr3_nt: TGTGCCAGCGGGGGGCCCACGATCAATGAGCAGTTCTTC

d_call: -
clone_size: -
j_call: TRBJ1-2
v_call: TRBV7-2
cdr3_aa: CASSLTAGGYGYTF
cdr3_nt: TGTGCCAGCAGCTTGACGGCGGGGGGCTATGGCTACACCTTC

d_call: -
clone_size: -
j_call: TRBJ2-1
v_call: TRBV7-2
cdr3_aa: CASSPRGTAGNEQFF
cdr3_nt: TGTGCCAGCAGCCCCAGGGGAACCGCCGGCAATGAGCAGTTCTTC

d_call: TRBD1
clone_size: once
j_call: TRBJ1-2
v_call: TRBV10-3
cdr3_aa: CAIRGQEPSHGYTF
cdr3_nt: TGTGCCATCAGAGGACAGGAACCGAGCCATGGCTACACCTTC

d_call: -
clone_size: -
j_call: TRBJ2-5
v_call: TRBV27
cdr3_aa: CASSQMGGRETQYF
cdr3_nt: TGTGCCAGCAGCCAAATGGGGGGAAGGGAGACCCAGTACTTC

d_call: -
clone_size: -
j_call: TRBJ1-1
v_call: TRBV15
cdr3_aa: CATSREGRGWNTEAFF
cdr3_nt: TGTGCCACCAGCAGAGAGGGCAGGGGTTGGAACACTGAAGCTTTCTTT

d_call: TRBD2
clone_size: -
j_call: TRBJ2-1
v_call: TRBV5-6
cdr3_aa: CASSLNLADYNEQFF
cdr3_nt: TGTGCCAGCAGCTTGAATCTAGCGGACTACAATGAGCAGTTCTTC

d_call: -
clone_size: -
j_call: TRBJ1-2
v_call: TRBV10-3
cdr3_aa: CAITELYSNYGYTF
cdr3_nt: TGTGCCATCACCGAGCTGTATTCTAACTATGGCTACACCTTC

d_call: -
clone_size: -
j_call: TRBJ1-3
v_call: TRBV4-1
cdr3_aa: CASSQAQGSSGNTIYF
cdr3_nt: TGCGCCAGCAGCCAAGCCCAAGGCTCCTCTGGAAACACCATATATTTT

d_call: -
clone_size: -
j_call: TRBJ2-1
v_call: TRBV4-1
cdr3_aa: CASSPARAGENSYNEQFF
cdr3_nt: TGCGCCAGCAGCCCCGCCCGGGCCGGGGAAAACTCCTACAATGAGCAGTTCTTC

d_call: TRBD1
clone_size: -
j_call: TRBJ1-2
v_call: TRBV30
cdr3_aa: CAWSGGYGYTF
cdr3_nt: TGTGCCTGGTCAGGGGGCTATGGCTACACCTTC

d_call: TRBD1
clone_size: -
j_call: TRBJ2-1
v_call: TRBV30
cdr3_aa: CAWRVGDRDNNEQFF
cdr3_nt: TGTGCCTGGAGAGTCGGGGACAGGGATAACAATGAGCAGTTCTTC

d_call: TRBD1
clone_size: once
j_call: TRBJ1-1
v_call: TRBV6-2/TRBV6-3
cdr3_aa: CASSNPQRQGGTEAFF
cdr3_nt: TGTGCCAGCAGTAACCCACAGAGACAGGGAGGGACTGAAGCTTTCTTT

d_call: -
clone_size: -
j_call: TRBJ2-1
v_call: TRBV18
cdr3_aa: CASSPWTDNEQFF
cdr3_nt: TGTGCCAGCTCACCTTGGACAGACAATGAGCAGTTCTTC

d_call: -
clone_size: few
j_call: TRBJ2-5
v_call: TRBV12-5
cdr3_aa: CASGLPGTSQETQYF
cdr3_nt: TGTGCTAGTGGTTTGCCTGGGACTTCTCAAGAGACCCAGTACTTC

d_call: -
clone_size: -
j_call: TRBJ1-5
v_call: TRBV18
cdr3_aa: CASSPRTEAGQPQHF
cdr3_nt: TGTGCCAGCTCACCGAGGACAGAGGCCGGACAGCCCCAGCATTTT

d_call: TRBD2
clone_size: -
j_call: TRBJ2-4
v_call: TRBV18
cdr3_aa: CASSPVGRGAGKNIQYF
cdr3_nt: TGTGCCAGCTCACCAGTCGGGCGGGGGGCTGGCAAAAACATTCAGTACTTC

d_call: TRBD2
clone_size: -
j_call: TRBJ2-3
v_call: TRBV4-2
cdr3_aa: CASSQAPLAEGADTQYF
cdr3_nt: TGTGCCAGCAGCCAAGCCCCACTAGCGGAGGGAGCGGATACGCAGTATTTT

d_call: TRBD1
clone_size: -
j_call: TRBJ2-7
v_call: TRBV2
cdr3_aa: CASSSSTGGLYEQYF
cdr3_nt: TGTGCCAGCAGCTCAAGTACAGGGGGCTTGTACGAGCAGTACTTC

d_call: -
clone_size: -
j_call: TRBJ2-5
v_call: TRBV12-3/TRBV12-4
cdr3_aa: CASSFRARETQYF
cdr3_nt: TGTGCCAGCAGTTTTAGGGCCAGAGAGACCCAGTACTTC

d_call: -
clone_size: -
j_call: TRBJ1-5
v_call: TRBV15
cdr3_aa: CATSRALGGMQPQHF
cdr3_nt: TGTGCCACCAGCAGGGCCCTGGGGGGTATGCAGCCCCAGCATTTT